These 10 T cell receptor beta chains share one sample of origin, sequenced in a study of shared clonotypes between healthy human individuals. Sequencing used immunoSEQ multiplex PCR; TCRdb keeps in-frame clones, though not all of them. The repertoire holds some 2,100,000 clones, with 90% to 97% as singletons. The sequenced sample consisted of naive CD4+ T cells sorted from blood. Described subset: CD45RA+ positively selected. Every receptor here comes from a man younger than 35 in good health.

This clone came up a few times. This specimen includes other DNA sequences encoding the same CDR3. J is TRBJ2-3 and V is TRBV7-3; TRBD1 matches at 7 bases. In germline, CDR1 is SGHTA, CDR2 FQGTGA. Trimming at V came to 5 bases and at J to 0 bases, leaving 2 bases not matched to a gene. The CDR3 consists of 14 residues. CDR3 in amino acids: CASSPGQSTDTQYF. The CDR3 nucleotides are TGTGCCAGCAGCCCGGGACAGAGCACAGATACGCAGTATTTT.

J is TRBJ2-1 and V is TRBV18, with 9 bases aligning to TRBD2. V dropped 3 bases and J dropped 3; count of bases not matched to a gene: 6. CDR3 length: 16 residues. Germline V gene data show CDR1 as KGHSH and CDR2 as LQKENI. The CDR3 bases are TGTGCCAGCTCACCCTTCGCTAGCGGGAACTACAATGAGCAGTTCTTC. Its protein product is CASSPFASGNYNEQFF.

The V and J genes are TRBV5-1 and TRBJ2-3, with 9 bases aligning to TRBD1. This CDR3 region has 15 residues. CDR1 and CDR2 from the germline V gene are SGHRS and YFSETQ. With V trimmed by 4 bases and J by 4 bases, 7 bases remained unmatched. CDR3 DNA sequence: TGCGCCAGCAGCAACGGGACAGGGAGGGCAGATACGCAGTATTTT. This encodes CASSNGTGRADTQYF.

V usage is TRBV30 and J usage is TRBJ2-7, with D tentatively TRBD1 (6 bases). Trimming took off 0 bases at V and 2 bases at J, with 11 bases between the two ends. CDR1 and CDR2 from the germline V gene are GTSNPN and SVGIG (reference sequence). The CDR3 spans 14 residues. CDR3 DNA: TGTGCCTGGAGTGTGGGGGACATTGCCTACGAGCAGTACTTC. It encodes CAWSVGDIAYEQYF.

This sequence joins TRBV19 and TRBJ1-5, with TRBD1 identical over 7 bases. V shed 5 bases and J 0 bases; nucleotides not matched to a gene: 4. CDR1 and CDR2 (germline): LNHDA, SQIVND (reference sequence). This CDR3 spans 15 amino acids. The CDR3 DNA reads as TGTGCCAGTAGTCCAGGGACAGTTAGCAATCAGCCCCAGCATTTT. Encoded protein: CASSPGTVSNQPQHF.

The rearrangement links TRBV5-6 to TRBJ2-3, with 7 positions matching TRBD1. Per germline, CDR1 SGHDT and CDR2 YYEEEE. This CDR3 has 15 amino acids. The V and J ends lost 4 bases and 2 bases, in that order; junction bases with no gene match: 7. The chain's CDR3 is CASSPLTGDTDTQYF. The CDR3 region has the DNA TGTGCCAGCAGCCCTCTAACAGGGGACACAGATACGCAGTATTTT.

This clone was counted a single time. V gene TRBV10-3 combines with J gene TRBJ1-1, with a weak D call TRBD1 (5 bases). Trimming removed 5 bases at V and 1 base at J, with 17 bases between. Germline V CDR1 and CDR2: ENHRY, SYGVKD. CDR3 size: 16 residues. The CDR3 sequence: CAISSSPGRGNTEAFF. DNA for the CDR3: TGTGCCATCAGTTCTAGTCCGGGACGGGGGAACACTGAAGCTTTCTTT.

This chain connects TRBV15 to TRBJ1-3, with D possibly matching TRBD1 (5 bases). From germline, CDR1 is LNHNV and CDR2 YYDKDF (reference sequence). Deletions cut 1 base from V and 4 bases from J, with 11 bases between. This CDR3 is 15 amino acids long. The CDR3 coding sequence is TGTGCCACCAGCAGAGCAGGGCTTTTCGGAAACACCATATATTTT. Its translation is CATSRAGLFGNTIYF.

J is TRBJ1-5 and V is TRBV5-5, with D perhaps matching TRBD1 (6 bases). Germline CDR1 SGHKS, CDR2 YYEKEE (reference sequence). This CDR3 has 16 amino acids. V lost 3 bases, J lost 5 bases, and 18 bases lay in between. In DNA form, the CDR3 reads TGTGCCAGCAGCTCCGCCTTCGGGGGCGGGTATCAGCCCCAGCATTTT. This gives the protein CASSSAFGGGYQPQHF.

The chain uses TRBV20-1 and TRBJ2-1; TRBD1 is a possible D gene (5 bases). Per germline, CDR1 DFQATT and CDR2 SNEGSKA (reference sequence). Trimming took 5 bases from V and 7 from J, leaving 9 bases between them. CDR3 length: 11 residues. CDR3 residues: CSAAQENEQFF. In DNA, the CDR3 is TGCAGTGCTGCACAGGAGAATGAGCAGTTCTTC.